The 27 T cell receptor beta chains presented below share a single source sample, sequenced in a study of blood T cell repertoires in COVID-19. The protocol was immunoSEQ multiplex PCR, while the TCRdb copy is restricted to in-frame clones and leaves out a portion. Among roughly 140,000 clones, around 80% were seen once, and the ten largest hold roughly 9%. The material sequenced was peripheral blood. Receptors were obtained from a woman aged 80 or over in a cohort sampled during active or convalescent COVID-19.

The rearrangement joins TRBV12-5 to TRBJ1-3; 7 positions agree with TRBD1. V lost 0 bases and J lost 4; bases outside the gene matches: 9. The CDR3 runs 17 residues. CDR1 and CDR2 from the germline V gene are LGHNT and FRNRAP. The CDR3 nucleotides read TGTGCTAGTGGTTTGGTATATAACTGGGACAGAGGAAACACCATATATTTT. Its translation: CASGLVYNWDRGNTIYF.

The CDR3 is CASSPDRFPGANVLTF. In DNA form, the CDR3 reads TGTGCCAGCTCACCCGACAGATTTCCTGGGGCCAACGTCCTGACTTTC. The J gene is TRBJ2-6, the V gene TRBV18, with a possible D match to TRBD1 (5 bases). The germline V gene encodes CDR1 KGHSH and CDR2 LQKENI. With 3 bases removed from V and 2 bases from J, the gap between germline ends came to 11 bases. The CDR3 is made up of 16 amino acids.

The chain joins TRBV6-5 to TRBJ2-1; the D is unclear. The CDR3 totals 12 residues. Germline V gene sequence: CDR1 MNHEY, CDR2 SVGAGI. V was clipped by 6 bases and J by 10 bases, with 13 bases between them. CDR3 residues: CASRAGLREQFF. DNA for the CDR3: TGTGCCAGCAGAGCTGGGCTGAGAGAGCAGTTCTTC.

V usage is TRBV5-1 and J usage is TRBJ2-7; 8 nucleotides align to TRBD2. The CDR3 loop spans 17 amino acids. Unmatched junction bases numbered 12, after V lost 4 bases and J lost 0 bases. Germline CDR1 and CDR2: SGHRS and YFSETQ. The CDR3 is CASSLGLGSQSSYEQYF. CDR3 DNA sequence: TGCGCCAGCAGCCTGGGACTAGGAAGTCAGAGCTCCTACGAGCAGTACTTC.

The rearrangement joins TRBV6-2 or TRBV6-3 to TRBJ1-5; maybe TRBD1 (5 bases). CDR1 is MNHEY and CDR2 is SVGEGT in the germline V gene. Deletions cut 5 bases from V and 5 bases from J, with 13 bases between. CDR3 length: 14 amino acids. The CDR3 DNA sequence: TGTGCCAGCAGTATTATGGTCAGGGATCAGCCCCAGCATTTT. Protein: CASSIMVRDQPQHF.

The gene calls are TRBV7-2 and TRBJ1-5; TRBD1 matches at 7 bases. Germline V lookup: CDR1 SGHTA, CDR2 FQGNSA. This CDR3 has 14 residues. Germline trimming cut 4 bases from V and 7 bases from J; bases unmatched to any gene: 7. The CDR3 is CASSSEGARQPQHF. As DNA, the CDR3 is TGTGCCAGCAGCTCCGAGGGGGCCCGGCAGCCCCAGCATTTT.

V is TRBV7-2 and J is TRBJ2-3; possibly TRBD2 for D (6 bases). Germline V gene data show CDR1 as SGHTA and CDR2 as FQGNSA. Deletions cut 0 bases from V and 0 bases from J, with 13 bases between. This CDR3 is built from 17 residues. The CDR3 bases are TGTGCCAGCAGCTTAGCGGGGCGGGGCTCTAGCACAGATACGCAGTATTTT. Its translation is CASSLAGRGSSTDTQYF.

J is TRBJ2-7 and V is TRBV10-3; tentatively, D is TRBD2 (6 bases). The length of the CDR3 is 12 residues. V dropped 8 bases and J dropped 1 base, with 9 bases sitting between them. Germline V gene lookup returns CDR1 ENHRY and CDR2 SYGVKD. The CDR3 reads CAIGDSSYEQYF. CDR3 DNA sequence: TGTGCCATCGGGGACTCGTCCTACGAGCAGTACTTC.

The chain joins TRBV13 to TRBJ2-7, with D unclear. This CDR3 is 13 amino acids long. Germline CDR1 is PRHDT and CDR2 is FYEKMQ (reference sequence). The V and J ends lost 2 bases and 8 bases respectively, with 13 bases between them. This CDR3 reads CASSLTTLDKQYF. In nucleotides, the CDR3 is TGTGCCAGCAGCTTAACTACCTTGGATAAGCAGTACTTC.

The CDR3 nucleotides are TGTGCCAGTAGTATACAGGGGGATCAGCCCCAGCATTTT. This sequence encodes CASSIQGDQPQHF. The chain employs TRBV19 and TRBJ1-5, with 7 bases fitting TRBD1. V shed 2 bases, J shed 5 bases, and the junction held 0 bases outside the gene matches. CDR1 is LNHDA and CDR2 is SQIVND in the germline V gene (reference sequence). The length of the CDR3 is 13 residues. Drawing the rest from reference TRBV19 and TRBJ1-5, the complete variable domain is DGGITQSPKYLFRKEGQNVTLSCEQNLNHDAMYWYRQDPGQGLRLIYYSQIVNDFQKGDIAEGYSVSREKKESFPLTVTSAQKNPTAFYLCASSIQGDQPQHFGDGTRLSIL.

The rearrangement uses TRBV19 and TRBJ2-1; D uncertain. Germline CDR1 reads LNHDA; CDR2 reads SQIVND (reference sequence). V gave up 2 bases and J gave up 8 bases, with 7 bases separating them. The CDR3 sequence is 12 residues long. The CDR3 sequence: CASSIHGDEQFF. For the CDR3, the DNA is TGTGCCAGTAGTATACACGGTGATGAGCAGTTCTTC.

The chain recombines TRBV5-1 with TRBJ1-2; 9 bases map to TRBD1. From germline, CDR1 is SGHRS and CDR2 YFSETQ. This CDR3 comprises 13 residues. The V and J ends lost 0 bases and 8 bases, in that order; junction bases with no gene match: 2. The CDR3 reads CASSLGTGEGYTF. CDR3 sequence (DNA): TGCGCCAGCAGCTTGGGGACAGGGGAGGGCTACACCTTC.

The rearrangement uses TRBV10-3 and TRBJ2-7, with TRBD1 identical over 10 bases. The germline V gene has CDR1 ENHRY and CDR2 SYGVKD. The ends lost 5 bases at V and 3 bases at J; junction bases unmatched: 1. This CDR3 has 13 amino acids. The CDR3 DNA is TGTGCCATCAGTTGGACAGGGGGCTACGAGCAGTACGTC. Its translation: CAISWTGGYEQYV.

The genes are TRBV19 and TRBJ2-5, with TRBD2 matching 11 bases. CDR1 is LNHDA, CDR2 SQIVND, per germline (reference sequence). The CDR3 extends over 16 amino acids. V dropped 6 bases and J dropped 0; count of bases not matched to a gene: 6. The CDR3 sequence: CASSRLAGTYQETQYF. CDR3 DNA: TGTGCCAGTAGCCGACTAGCGGGGACATACCAAGAGACCCAGTACTTC.

The chain recombines TRBV7-3 with TRBJ2-1; TRBD2 matches 10 bases. Germline CDR1 SGHTA, CDR2 FQGTGA. The trim removed 1 base at V and 2 bases at J, leaving 2 bases unmatched. The CDR3 totals 16 residues. CDR3 in amino acids: CASSLIAGGAYNEQFF. CDR3 in DNA: TGTGCCAGCAGCTTAATAGCGGGGGGAGCCTACAATGAGCAGTTCTTC.

The V call is TRBV7-9, the J call TRBJ2-7; 8 bases align to TRBD1. The CDR3 is 13 amino acids. Germline values: CDR1 SEHNR, CDR2 FQNEAQ (reference sequence). The junction had 6 bases not matched to a gene; V was cut back by 5 bases and J by 6 bases. CDR3 in DNA: TGTGCCAGCAGCCAGTCCGACAGGGGCGAGCAGTACGTC. Its translation: CASSQSDRGEQYV.

The J gene is TRBJ2-3, the V gene TRBV9; unclear D gene. The CDR3 totals 15 residues. Trimming took 4 bases from V and 0 from J, leaving 12 bases between them. Germline CDR1 is SGDLS and CDR2 is YYNGEE. CDR3 loop: CASSPNFASTDTQYF. The CDR3 nucleotides read TGTGCCAGCAGCCCAAACTTCGCTAGCACAGATACGCAGTATTTT.

The chain has TRBV3-1 (or the pseudogene TRBV3-2) and TRBJ1-4, with 7 bases aligning to TRBD1. CDR3 length: 16 amino acids. Germline CDR1 is LGHDT and CDR2 is YNNKEL (reference sequence). J was trimmed by 0 bases and V by 6 bases; bases with no gene match: 7. The CDR3 DNA reads as TGTGCCAGCAGAGCCGGACAGGCGGCAACTAATGAAAAACTGTTTTTT. Its translation: CASRAGQAATNEKLFF.

The chain couples TRBV30 to TRBJ2-1, with 10 bases lining up with TRBD2. The trim removed 0 bases at V and 2 bases at J, leaving 4 bases unmatched. The CDR3 length is 16 residues. Germline V gene data show CDR1 as GTSNPN and CDR2 as SVGIG (reference sequence). CDR3 in DNA: TGTGCCTGGAGTGTAGGAGCGGGGGGGCCCTACAATGAGCAGTTCTTC. Its protein is CAWSVGAGGPYNEQFF.

This clone was picked up one time. This chain links TRBV11-2 with TRBJ2-7; TRBD2 matches 8 bases. The germline CDR1 and CDR2 sequences are SGHAT and FQNNGV. The ends lost 3 bases at V and 6 bases at J; junction bases unmatched: 4. The CDR3 spans 13 residues. CDR3 sequence reads: CASSLDGGAEQYV. For the CDR3, the DNA is TGTGCCAGCAGCTTGGACGGGGGGGCCGAGCAGTACGTC.

With regard to this clone: Different DNA sequences within this sample yield the same CDR3. V and J are TRBV7-9 and TRBJ1-3; 7 bases are a match to TRBD1. The V gene end was trimmed by 3 bases and the J gene end by 0 bases; junction bases not matched to a gene: 2. This CDR3 is built from 15 residues. Germline-derived CDR1 and CDR2 are SEHNR and FQNEAQ (reference sequence). The CDR3 DNA reads TGTGCCAGCAGCTTCAGGGGGAGCTCTGGAAACACCATATATTTT. Its translation is CASSFRGSSGNTIYF. The full variable domain, with the rest looked up from reference TRBV7-9 and TRBJ1-3, is DTGVSQNPRHKITKRGQNVTFRCDPISEHNRLYWYRQTLGQGPEFLTYFQNEAQLEKSRLLSDRFSAERPKGSFSTLEIQRTEQGDSAMYLCASSFRGSSGNTIYFGEGSWLTVV.

The CDR3 bases are TGTGCCAGCTCACCAAGACAGGGGGAGGGTGAAGCTTTCTTT. Translation gives CASSPRQGEGEAFF. V gene TRBV18 combines with J gene TRBJ1-1; TRBD1 matches 9 bases. Germline V gene sequence: CDR1 KGHSH, CDR2 LQKENI. Trimming removed 2 bases from V and 7 bases from J; junction bases left unmatched: 5. The length of the CDR3 is 14 residues.

The chain has TRBV18 and TRBJ1-1; D is unclear. Germline V CDR1 and CDR2: KGHSH, LQKENI. The CDR3 totals 14 residues. V was cut by 2 bases and J by 1 base, with 8 bases left in between. CDR3 coding DNA: TGTGCCAGCTCACCAGCCACAGAGAACACTGAAGCTTTCTTT. It codes for CASSPATENTEAFF.

The chain uses TRBV3-1 (or the pseudogene TRBV3-2) and TRBJ2-5, with D possibly being TRBD2 (5 bases). The CDR3 spans 18 residues. Trimming stripped 4 bases from V and 1 base from J, with 22 bases between. The V gene's germline CDR1 is LGHDT and CDR2 YNNKEL (reference sequence). The CDR3 spells CASSPPFWSGGLQETQYF. The CDR3, as DNA: TGTGCCAGCAGCCCCCCCTTTTGGAGCGGAGGCCTCCAAGAGACCCAGTACTTC.

The rearrangement joins TRBV23-1 to TRBJ1-2; 8 nucleotides align to TRBD1. TRBV23-1 is classed as an ORF, of uncertain function. J lost 3 bases, V lost 2 bases, and 8 bases had no gene match. This CDR3 is 16 amino acids long. CDR3 in DNA: TGCGCCAGCAGTCAACCAAGGACAGGGAGGCACTATGGCTACACCTTC. Protein product: CASSQPRTGRHYGYTF.

This clone was counted once. The J gene is TRBJ2-3, the V gene TRBV7-2; the match to TRBD2 covers 13 bases. Germline lookup yields CDR1 SGHTA and CDR2 FQGNSA. The CDR3 has 18 amino acids. V lost 4 bases and J lost 1; bases outside the gene matches: 8. The CDR3 protein is CASSSRTSGGRRTDTQYF. As DNA, the CDR3 is TGTGCCAGCAGCTCCAGGACTAGCGGGGGCCGGCGCACAGATACGCAGTATTTT.

The chain couples TRBV4-3 to TRBJ1-3; D not certain. V lost 0 bases and J lost 3, with 3 bases in between. The V gene's germline CDR1 is LGHNA and CDR2 YSLEER. This CDR3 region has 13 residues. The CDR3 DNA reads TGCGCCAGCAGCCAAGACCGTGGAAACACCATATATTTT. Protein sequence: CASSQDRGNTIYF.